This T cell receptor (beta chain) was recovered during a study of shared clonotypes between healthy human individuals. Findings and caveats of the study: The study's rarefaction showed incomplete sorted-subset sequencing despite large depth.

Turning to this clone: Its antigen is undetermined.

Trimming took 0 bases from V and 8 from J, leaving 13 bases between them. Germline lookup yields CDR1 KGHSY and CDR2 FQNENV. The CDR3 is 14 amino acids. The repertoire was sequenced with immunoSEQ multiplex PCR; TCRdb's copy has only in-frame clones and lacks some. The sample lists 1,100,000 or so clones, about 84% occurring once. Sequencing used memory CD4+ T cells from PBMCs. The subset was: CD45RA-negative fraction. This TCR was recovered from a young man in good health. Some clones in this sample may be carry-over from other donors' samples. The rearrangement joins TRBV16 to TRBJ1-2; unclear D gene. The CDR3 DNA reads as TGTGCCAGCAGCCAATCGGCCCGGGTCGAAGGCTACACCTTC. Translation: CASSQSARVEGYTF.